The 7 T cell receptor beta chains in this list originate from one sample, sequenced in a study of early T cells in non-severe SARS-CoV-2 infection. Using its own MiXCR run on the 5' RACE reads, TCRdb lists one record per CDR3 protein. Of approximately 30,000 distinct CDR3 sequences in the sample, 6% to 7% were seen once. Sequencing was done on a sample of whole blood. The receptors were gathered from an adult who was a healthcare worker with PCR-confirmed SARS-CoV-2 infection or an uninfected control (not recorded which).

This clonotype showed up many times. V is TRBV7-3 and J is TRBJ2-3; 10 bases line up with TRBD2. The CDR3 loop spans 16 amino acids. The germline V gene has CDR1 SGHTA and CDR2 FQGTGA. J lost 0 bases, V lost 5 bases, and 5 bases had no gene match. CDR3: CASSRRAGGSTDTQYF. Here the CDR3 DNA reads TGTGCCAGCAGCCGACGAGCGGGAGGGAGCACAGATACGCAGTATTTT.

This clonotype was recorded many times. The rearrangement links TRBV12-3 or TRBV12-4 to TRBJ1-1; D remains ambiguous. Trimming took 0 bases from V and 6 from J, leaving 8 bases between them. This CDR3 is 13 amino acids long. In DNA form, the CDR3 reads TGTGCCAGCAGTTTAGCGTTGGGTTCTGAAGCTTTCTTT. This codes for CASSLALGSEAFF.

The CDR3 DNA is TGTGCCAGCAGTTACTCTAGCGGGCCCGTGCGGGATACGCAGTATTTT. It codes for CASSYSSGPVRDTQYF. The chain is built from TRBV6-5 and TRBJ2-3; 7 nucleotides align to TRBD2. The V and J ends lost 0 bases and 6 bases, in that order; junction bases with no gene match: 9. Germline V gene lookup returns CDR1 MNHEY and CDR2 SVGAGI. The CDR3 is 16 residues long.

In this sample, this clonotype turned up many times. The V call is TRBV4-3, the J call TRBJ2-2; D possibly corresponds to TRBD1 (5 bases). Trimming left V 1 base short and J 6 bases short, with 6 bases between. From germline, CDR1 is LGHNA and CDR2 YSLEER. The CDR3 covers 13 residues. This CDR3 is CASSQVGPGELFF. The CDR3, as DNA: TGCGCCAGCAGCCAAGTGGGGCCCGGGGAGCTGTTTTTT.

This clonotype was counted ten times or more. This chain links TRBV6-5 with TRBJ2-3; no definite D call. In germline, CDR1 is MNHEY, CDR2 SVGAGI. V was pared by 2 bases and J by 6 bases, with 15 bases between. The CDR3 contains 15 residues. The chain's CDR3 is CASSYLPPSGDTQYF. The CDR3 DNA is TGTGCCAGCAGTTACCTCCCTCCGTCGGGCGATACGCAGTATTTT.

In its sample, this clonotype was seen many times. This chain links TRBV5-1 with TRBJ1-6; TRBD1 aligns across 8 bases. Trimming cost V 3 bases and J 7 bases; bases outside gene matches: 6. This CDR3 contains 15 residues. From germline, CDR1 is SGHRS and CDR2 YFSETQ. The CDR3 DNA reads as TGCGCCAGCAGCTCCGGACAGGGTGGCAATTCACCCCTCCACTTT. It encodes CASSSGQGGNSPLHF.

This clonotype was counted many times. The gene calls are TRBV19 and TRBJ2-2, with D perhaps TRBD1 (5 bases). The CDR3 runs 14 residues. Trimming left V 8 bases short and J 4 bases short, with 14 bases between. CDR1 is LNHDA and CDR2 is SQIVND in the germline V gene (reference sequence). This CDR3 is CASRRGASTGELFF. CDR3 nucleotides: TGTGCCAGTCGAAGGGGCGCAAGCACCGGGGAGCTGTTTTTT.